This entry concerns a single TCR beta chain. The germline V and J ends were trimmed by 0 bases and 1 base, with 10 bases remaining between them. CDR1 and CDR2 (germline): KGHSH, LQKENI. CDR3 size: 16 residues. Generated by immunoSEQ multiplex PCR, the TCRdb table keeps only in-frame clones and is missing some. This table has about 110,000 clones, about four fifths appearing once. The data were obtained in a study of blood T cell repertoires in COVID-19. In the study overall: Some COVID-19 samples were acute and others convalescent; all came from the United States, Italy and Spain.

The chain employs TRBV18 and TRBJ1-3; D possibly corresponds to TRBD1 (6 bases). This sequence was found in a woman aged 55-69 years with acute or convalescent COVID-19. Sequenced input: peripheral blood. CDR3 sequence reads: CASSPPQGLSGNTIYF. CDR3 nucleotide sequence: TGTGCCAGCTCACCACCGCAGGGGCTATCTGGAAACACCATATATTTT.